Presented here are 14 T cell receptor beta chains from one specimen sequenced in a study of T cells in Graves' hyperthyroidism and ophthalmopathy. TCR beta CDR3 regions were amplified from RNA transcripts. Researchers ran a first-round RT-PCR on the TCR CDR3 using the HTBI primer set. TCRdb reanalysed the multiplex PCR reads using MiXCR and keeps one entry per CDR3 protein. The sample lists 550,000 to 600,000 distinct CDR3 sequences; about 14% were seen once. The sequenced material came from blood. These receptors were collected from a woman younger than 35 with Graves' ophthalmopathy.

This clonotype has a count of ten or more. The V call is TRBV6-6, the J call TRBJ1-1; no firm D call. The V end was cut by 2 bases, the J end by 5 bases, with 9 bases between. The CDR3 sequence is 13 residues long. Germline V gives CDR1 MNHNY, CDR2 SVGAGI (reference sequence). CDR3 sequence reads: CASSYTVGTEAFF. The CDR3 DNA reads TGTGCCAGCAGTTACACGGTTGGGACTGAAGCTTTCTTT.

In this sample, this clonotype turned up many times. The rearrangement uses TRBV7-9 and TRBJ2-1; TRBD2 might be the D (6 bases). V was pared by 7 bases and J by 4 bases, with 17 bases between. CDR1 SEHNR and CDR2 FQNEAQ come from the germline V gene (reference sequence). The CDR3 totals 15 residues. CDR3 DNA sequence: TGTGCCAGCAAGCTGGAGAGCGGGTCTTACAATGAGCAGTTCTTC. Translated, it gives CASKLESGSYNEQFF.

The V gene is TRBV6-2 or TRBV6-3, the J gene TRBJ1-5, with D unclear. V was trimmed by 5 bases and J by 3 bases, leaving 17 bases between them. CDR3 length: 16 residues. Germline V gives CDR1 MNHEY, CDR2 SVGEGT. CDR3 nucleotide sequence: TGTGCCAGCAGTGGCCCCCAAGGACGGGTCAATCAGCCCCAGCATTTT. It encodes CASSGPQGRVNQPQHF.

In this sample, this clonotype turned up a few times. This chain links TRBV20-1 with TRBJ1-1; D is unclear. This CDR3 region has 13 residues. Deletions cut 3 bases from V and 0 bases from J, with 8 bases between. Germline CDR1 reads DFQATT; CDR2 reads SNEGSKA (reference sequence). DNA for the CDR3: TGCAGTGCTAGGGAAGGGATGAACACTGAAGCTTTCTTT. It encodes CSAREGMNTEAFF.

This clonotype was picked up a small number of times. J is TRBJ2-1 and V is TRBV19; TRBD2 matches at 10 bases. Germline V gene data show CDR1 as LNHDA and CDR2 as SQIVND (reference sequence). CDR3 length equals 15 residues. V shed 3 bases, J shed 3 bases, and the junction held 2 bases outside the gene matches. The CDR3 here is CASSIGTSVYNEQFF. The CDR3, as DNA: TGTGCCAGTAGTATTGGGACTAGCGTCTACAATGAGCAGTTCTTC.

The DNA of the CDR3 is TGCAGTGCTAGAGAGAGGGGAGGCGGGAGAGGCGCTAATGAGCAGTTCTTC. Translation gives CSARERGGGRGANEQFF. The J gene is TRBJ2-1, the V gene TRBV20-1; TRBD2 agrees at 7 bases. This CDR3 is built from 17 residues. Germline V gene lookup returns CDR1 DFQATT and CDR2 SNEGSKA (reference sequence). Losses at the gene ends were 0 bases for V and 7 bases for J; bases not matched to a gene: 15.

At least ten counts were recorded for this clonotype. This chain uses TRBV30 with TRBJ1-2; D possibly corresponds to TRBD1 (6 bases). V was pared by 0 bases and J by 7 bases, with 12 bases between. The CDR3 is made up of 13 amino acids. Germline V CDR1 and CDR2: GTSNPN, SVGIG (reference sequence). The CDR3 protein is CAWSVLGAGGYTF. The CDR3 DNA sequence: TGTGCCTGGAGTGTACTGGGGGCCGGTGGCTACACCTTC. The full variable domain, with the rest looked up from reference TRBV30 and TRBJ1-2, is SQTIHQWPATLVQPVGSPLSLECTVEGTSNPNLYWYRQAAGRGLQLLFYSVGIGQISSEVPQNLSASRPQDRQFILSSKKLLLSDSGFYLCAWSVLGAGGYTFGSGTRLTVV.

V and J are TRBV20-1 and TRBJ2-5; 15 positions agree with TRBD2. Per germline, CDR1 DFQATT and CDR2 SNEGSKA (reference sequence). This CDR3 is built from 15 residues. Losses at the gene ends were 4 bases for V and 7 bases for J; bases not matched to a gene: 7. CDR3 sequence reads: CSANPGLAGGLTQYF. In DNA, the CDR3 is TGCAGTGCTAACCCCGGACTAGCGGGAGGGTTGACCCAGTACTTC.

In its sample, this clonotype was seen many times. This rearrangement joins TRBV7-9 to TRBJ1-2, with D perhaps matching TRBD1 (5 bases). The V gene's germline CDR1 is SEHNR and CDR2 FQNEAQ (reference sequence). The length of the CDR3 is 15 residues. Trimming took 4 bases from V and 8 from J, leaving 20 bases between them. CDR3 DNA sequence: TGTGCCAGCAGCTCCTTAGATCTGGACATCCTAGGCTACACCTTC. Amino acid sequence: CASSSLDLDILGYTF. Full variable domain (remainder filled in from reference TRBV7-9 and TRBJ1-2): DTGVSQNPRHKITKRGQNVTFRCDPISEHNRLYWYRQTLGQGPEFLTYFQNEAQLEKSRLLSDRFSAERPKGSFSTLEIQRTEQGDSAMYLCASSSLDLDILGYTFGSGTRLTVV.

A few counts support this clonotype. The chain carries TRBV7-9 and TRBJ1-1; D unresolved. Trimming cost V 2 bases and J 12 bases, with 16 bases left between them. The germline gives CDR1 SEHNR, CDR2 FQNEAQ (reference sequence). This CDR3 region has 13 residues. The CDR3 coding sequence is TGTGCCAGCAGCTTACCGGGCCCCGATTCGCCTTTCTTT. This gives the protein CASSLPGPDSPFF.

In regard to this clonotype: Sequence at one end of the junction differs from germline and may be a read error. The chain recombines TRBV5-8 with TRBJ2-5; D remains ambiguous. The CDR3 loop spans 13 amino acids. Germline CDR1 is SGHTS and CDR2 is YDEGEE. This chain's CDR3 is CASSLGFQETQYF. The CDR3 DNA is TGCGCCAGCAGCTTGGGCTTTCAAGAGACCCAGTACTTC.

This clonotype has just a few counts. The junction departs from germline at one end; a sequencing error may be responsible. This CDR3 is CASSYRDRVRNTEAFF. In nucleotides, the CDR3 is TGTGCTAGCAGTTACCGGGACAGGGTAAGGAACACTGAAGCTTTCTTT. The V call is TRBV2, the J call TRBJ1-1; 9 nucleotides align to TRBD1. The CDR3 is made up of 16 amino acids. CDR1 and CDR2 (germline): SNHLY, FYNNEI.

This clonotype appeared many times. V usage is TRBV7-2 and J usage is TRBJ2-5, with a possible D match to TRBD1 (5 bases). V dropped 2 bases and J dropped 3 bases, with 22 bases sitting between them. The CDR3 length is 18 residues. Germline CDR1 SGHTA, CDR2 FQGNSA. The CDR3 is CASSLKPLLDTEEETQYF. The DNA for the CDR3 is TGTGCCAGCAGCTTAAAACCCCTCCTGGACACGGAAGAAGAGACCCAGTACTTC.

This chain links TRBV19 with TRBJ2-4; 11 bases align to TRBD1. There are 15 residues in the CDR3. Germline CDR1 is LNHDA and CDR2 is SQIVND (reference sequence). V lost 7 bases, J lost 2 bases, and 4 bases stayed unmatched. CDR3 sequence reads: CASTPDRGPKNIQYF. CDR3 sequence (DNA): TGTGCCAGTACCCCGGACAGGGGGCCCAAAAACATTCAGTACTTC.